This TCR beta chain is drawn from a study of vaccination and CD4 T cells after COVID-19. The overall study: Every participant had a vaccine, which was either BNT162b2 or mRNA-1273, given in two doses. The control cultures got either a CEFX pool, an HIV-1 Nef pool, or no peptide at all.

Germline lookup yields CDR1 MNHNS and CDR2 SASEGT. CDR3 length equals 13 residues. Trimming shortened V by 10 bases and J by 4 bases, and 11 bases separated the two germline ends. Treatment described: approximately 10-day PBMC culture with coronavirus spike peptide pools or control peptides (ViraFEST assay). CD4+ T lymphocytes from the unexposed donor were collected before the COVID-19 pandemic (2011-2018). At the Johns Hopkins FTIC core, DNA taken from cultured CD4+ T cells was sequenced by way of the Oncomine TCR Beta short-read assay. TCRdb analysed the PCR reads with MiXCR anew, one entry per CDR3 protein. The sample shows fewer than 7,000 distinct CDR3 sequences, less than 45% of them seen only once. Concerning this clonotype itself: Its antigen is unknown.

General observations from the study: Looking at convalescent patients, a median approximately 83% of reactive clones were present only post-vaccination.

This chain links TRBV6-1 with TRBJ1-6; TRBD1 is a possible D gene (6 bases). The sequence was collected from a human donor in good health. Sequencing input: CD4+ T cells from blood, cultured in vitro. CDR3 in amino acids: CATGQTYNSPLHF. CDR3 coding DNA: TGTGCCACCGGACAGACATATAATTCACCCCTCCACTTT.